Below, 25 T cell receptor beta chains from the same sample are listed, as sequenced in a study of identical twins (TCRdb year 2016). Receptor amplification or capture employed 5' RACE. TCRdb shows the sequencer as Illumina HiSeq 2000. TCRdb passed the public sequencing reads through fastp at Q25 and MiXCR, retaining productive beta sequences. Each CDR3 protein gets just one entry, which takes the most common genes and DNA from the rows behind it. The sample table contains about 300,000 distinct CDR3 sequences; only one count was recorded for approximately 13% of them. The ten largest clonotypes hold more than 6% of the sample. These same data were also listed under a study on yellow fever vaccine responses in identical twins.

Material for sequencing was CD8+ T cells sorted from blood. The receptors here all came from a woman younger than 30 in good health.

The chain joins TRBV7-2 to TRBJ2-3, with D uncertain. The CDR3 loop spans 16 amino acids. Per the germline V gene, CDR1 is SGHTA and CDR2 is FQGNSA. V lost 3 bases, J lost 2 bases, and 15 bases lay in between. The CDR3, as DNA: TGTGCCAGCAGCTTTGGTCGCGGACCACCCACAGATACGCAGTATTTT. Translation: CASSFGRGPPTDTQYF. Combining the CDR3 with reference TRBV7-2 and TRBJ2-3 gives the whole variable domain GAGVSQSPSNKVTEKGKDVELRCDPISGHTALYWYRQSLGQGLEFLIYFQGNSAPDKSGLPSDRFSAERTGGSVSTLTIQRTQQEDSAVYLCASSFGRGPPTDTQYFGPGTRLTVL.

The rearrangement uses TRBV7-2 and TRBJ1-2, with 9 positions matching TRBD1. J was trimmed by 7 bases and V by 8 bases; bases with no gene match: 8. Germline assignment: CDR1 SGHTA and CDR2 FQGNSA. The CDR3 sequence is 13 residues long. CDR3 sequence (DNA): TGTGCCAGCGGTACAGGGGGCCCCTCTGGCTACACCTTC. This sequence encodes CASGTGGPSGYTF.

Only a few counts were recorded for this clonotype. The CDR3 DNA sequence: TGCGCCAGCAGCCGGGCTAGCGTTTCTAGCACAGATACGCAGTATTTT. Its translation: CASSRASVSSTDTQYF. V usage is TRBV4-1 and J usage is TRBJ2-3; TRBD2 might be the D (6 bases). CDR1 is MGHRA and CDR2 is YSYEKL in the germline V gene. CDR3 length: 16 residues. V gave up 4 bases and J gave up 0 bases, with 14 bases separating them.

CDR3 protein: CASSLLGTENQPQHF. The CDR3 DNA sequence: TGTGCCAGCAGCCTACTTGGGACAGAGAATCAGCCCCAGCATTTT. V gene TRBV6-1 combines with J gene TRBJ1-5, with 7 nucleotides matching TRBD1. CDR3 size: 15 residues. From germline, CDR1 is MNHNS and CDR2 SASEGT. Trimming removed 6 bases from V and 4 bases from J; junction bases left unmatched: 9.

This clonotype was seen at least ten times. V usage is TRBV12-3 or TRBV12-4 and J usage is TRBJ2-1, with 9 bases matching TRBD2. V lost 7 bases, J lost 8 bases, and 12 bases stayed unmatched. The CDR3 totals 15 residues. CDR3: CASTPGLAVRDEQFF. CDR3 nucleotides: TGTGCCAGCACACCGGGACTAGCCGTGCGCGATGAGCAGTTCTTC.

The J gene is TRBJ2-5, the V gene TRBV10-3, with 9 bases identical to TRBD2. The V and J ends lost 10 bases and 4 bases, in that order; junction bases with no gene match: 10. The CDR3 sequence is 14 residues long. Germline CDR1 reads ENHRY; CDR2 reads SYGVKD. The CDR3 loop is CATRVAGGVETQYF. The CDR3, as DNA: TGTGCCACCCGGGTCGCGGGAGGGGTAGAGACCCAGTACTTC.

This chain links TRBV7-8 with TRBJ2-1; D is tentatively TRBD1 or TRBD2 (6 bases each). The germline V gene encodes CDR1 SGHVS and CDR2 FQNEAQ. Trimming removed 5 bases from V and 13 bases from J, with 12 bases in between. The CDR3 is made up of 11 amino acids. CDR3: CASSPPGAQFF. In DNA, the CDR3 is TGTGCCAGCAGCCCCCCGGGGGCCCAGTTCTTC. The full variable domain, with the rest looked up from reference TRBV7-8 and TRBJ2-1, is GAGVSQSPRYKVAKRGQDVALRCDPISGHVSLFWYQQALGQGPEFLTYFQNEAQLDKSGLPSDRFFAERPEGSVSTLKIQRTQQEDSAVYLCASSPPGAQFFGPGTRLTVL.

The chain employs TRBV2 and TRBJ2-5; D is uncertain. Germline lookup yields CDR1 SNHLY and CDR2 FYNNEI. V lost 10 bases to trimming and J lost 4 bases, with 10 bases between them. This CDR3 is 11 amino acids long. The CDR3 protein is CANLLGETQYF. The CDR3 DNA is TGTGCCAACCTTCTCGGAGAGACCCAGTACTTC.

The chain has TRBV23-1 and TRBJ2-7; maybe TRBD1 (6 bases). Being an ORF, TRBV23-1 has a function that is uncertain. Trimming stripped 6 bases from V and 3 bases from J, with 21 bases between. The CDR3 consists of 16 residues. CDR3 residues: CASRPSPGQRLYEQYF. CDR3 DNA sequence: TGCGCCAGCAGACCTTCCCCGGGACAACGTCTCTACGAGCAGTACTTC.

This clonotype was seen a handful of times. This sequence joins TRBV27 and TRBJ2-3; D is possibly TRBD1 (5 bases). V was clipped by 0 bases and J by 6 bases, with 7 bases between them. This CDR3 has 13 amino acids. Per the germline V gene, CDR1 is MNHEY and CDR2 is SMNVEV (reference sequence). CDR3 sequence: CASSLSRQDTQYF. The CDR3 nucleotides read TGTGCCAGCAGTTTATCGAGACAGGATACGCAGTATTTT.

This clonotype was seen a few times. The chain has TRBV2 and TRBJ2-5; TRBD1 agrees at 9 bases. J was trimmed by 4 bases and V by 8 bases; bases with no gene match: 11. The CDR3 totals 15 residues. Germline values: CDR1 SNHLY, CDR2 FYNNEI. For the CDR3, the DNA is TGTGCCAGCCCGACCGGGACAGGGCGAAGAGAGACCCAGTACTTC. This sequence encodes CASPTGTGRRETQYF. The whole variable domain, filled in from reference TRBV2 and TRBJ2-5, reads EPEVTQTPSHQVTQMGQEVILRCVPISNHLYFYWYRQILGQKVEFLVSFYNNEISEKSEIFDDQFSVERPDGSNFTLKIRSTKLEDSAMYFCASPTGTGRRETQYFGPGTRLLVL.

This clonotype was observed a handful of times. The chain combines TRBV20-1 with TRBJ2-2, with D perhaps TRBD1 or TRBD2 (6 bases each). The CDR3 runs 16 residues. Germline lookup yields CDR1 DFQATT and CDR2 SNEGSKA (reference sequence). Trimming left V 0 bases short and J 6 bases short, with 17 bases between. The CDR3 is CSARDRGQGLAGELFF. CDR3 in DNA: TGCAGTGCTAGAGATCGGGGGCAGGGGTTGGCCGGGGAGCTGTTTTTT.

The genes are TRBV4-1 and TRBJ1-1; D possibly corresponds to TRBD1 (6 bases). This CDR3 is 15 amino acids long. The germline CDR1 and CDR2 sequences are MGHRA and YSYEKL. V was shortened by 2 bases and J by 5 bases, with 15 bases between the two germline ends. The CDR3 DNA follows: TGCGCCAGCAGCCAAAGGGGGGGCAAATGGACTGAAGCTTTCTTT. Protein product: CASSQRGGKWTEAFF.

The V call is TRBV20-1, the J call TRBJ1-4; D possibly corresponds to TRBD1 (5 bases). This CDR3 region has 14 residues. Germline-derived CDR1 and CDR2 are DFQATT and SNEGSKA (reference sequence). Trimming shortened V by 5 bases and J by 0 bases, and 10 bases separated the two germline ends. The CDR3 reads CSALGEATNEKLFF. For the CDR3, the DNA is TGCAGTGCTCTAGGGGAGGCAACTAATGAAAAACTGTTTTTT.

This clonotype was seen only a few times. V gene TRBV20-1 combines with J gene TRBJ2-5; D call uncertain. The CDR3 extends over 13 amino acids. CDR1 DFQATT and CDR2 SNEGSKA come from the germline V gene (reference sequence). V was cut by 3 bases and J by 0 bases, with 8 bases left in between. CDR3 DNA sequence: TGCAGTGCTAGGATTTCGTACCAAGAGACCCAGTACTTC. It encodes CSARISYQETQYF.

The rearrangement joins TRBV7-6 to TRBJ2-1; TRBD2 is a possible D gene (6 bases). The germline V gene has CDR1 SGHVS and CDR2 FNYEAQ. V was trimmed by 3 bases and J by 0 bases, leaving 12 bases between them. The CDR3 loop spans 16 amino acids. DNA for the CDR3: TGTGCCAGCAGCTTCACCGGGGGTCGCTCCTACAATGAGCAGTTCTTC. Protein sequence: CASSFTGGRSYNEQFF.

The J gene is TRBJ2-1, the V gene TRBV2; D possibly corresponds to TRBD1 (6 bases). This CDR3 has 16 residues. V was trimmed by 6 bases and J by 1 base, leaving 16 bases between them. From germline, CDR1 is SNHLY and CDR2 FYNNEI. The CDR3 bases are TGTGCCAGCAGAGCTTCACCGGGACATTCCTACAATGAGCAGTTCTTC. Protein product: CASRASPGHSYNEQFF.

The V gene is TRBV29-1, the J gene TRBJ2-5; D gene unclear. Between the trimmed V and J ends, which lost 7 bases and 2 bases, there was a span of 11 bases. CDR1 is SQVTM, CDR2 ANQGSEA, per germline. This CDR3 spans 12 amino acids. CDR3 in amino acids: CSAGREQETQYF. CDR3 bases: TGCAGCGCCGGAAGAGAGCAAGAGACCCAGTACTTC. Supplemented by reference TRBV29-1 and TRBJ2-5, the full variable domain reads SAVISQKPSRDICQRGTSLTIQCQVDSQVTMMFWYRQQPGQSLTLIATANQGSEATYESGFVIDKFPISRPNLTFSTLTVSNMSPEDSSIYLCSAGREQETQYFGPGTRLLVL.

This clonotype was observed a few times. The CDR3 here is CASSLDATSGGQHQYF. The CDR3 nucleotides are TGTGCCAGCAGCCTCGACGCGACTAGCGGGGGACAGCACCAGTACTTC. The V and J genes are TRBV6-1 and TRBJ2-5; 12 bases agree with TRBD2. The CDR3 sequence is 16 residues long. V shed 6 bases, J shed 10 bases, and the junction held 15 bases outside the gene matches. Looked up from germline, CDR1 is MNHNS and CDR2 is SASEGT.

The rearrangement links TRBV5-1 to TRBJ1-2; maybe TRBD1 (6 bases). CDR1 is SGHRS, CDR2 YFSETQ, per germline. Trimming took off 3 bases at V and 6 bases at J, with 18 bases between the two ends. This CDR3 spans 15 amino acids. The CDR3 reads CASSSEGESVDGYTF. CDR3 coding DNA: TGCGCCAGCAGCTCGGAGGGGGAATCGGTCGATGGCTACACCTTC. Full variable domain (rest looked up from reference TRBV5-1 and TRBJ1-2): KAGVTQTPRYLIKTRGQQVTLSCSPISGHRSVSWYQQTPGQGLQFLFEYFSETQRNKGNFPGRFSGRQFSNSRSEMNVSTLELGDSALYLCASSSEGESVDGYTFGSGTRLTVV.

This clonotype turned up a few times. This chain links TRBV12-3 or TRBV12-4 with TRBJ2-7; D unclear. V was trimmed by 3 bases and J by 6 bases, leaving 12 bases between them. The CDR3 sequence is 13 residues long. DNA for the CDR3: TGTGCCAGCAGTTTGATGGGCCCGGGCGAGCAGTACTTC. Amino acids: CASSLMGPGEQYF.

This clonotype was observed a handful of times. V usage is TRBV10-3 and J usage is TRBJ1-2, with unresolved D. The CDR3 sequence is 14 residues long. Germline-derived CDR1 and CDR2 are ENHRY and SYGVKD. V was clipped by 0 bases and J by 4 bases, with 9 bases between them. CDR3 residues: CAISESLDLYGYTF. The CDR3, as DNA: TGTGCCATCAGTGAGTCTTTGGACCTCTATGGCTACACCTTC.

A few counts support this clonotype. This rearrangement joins TRBV11-2 to TRBJ2-5, with D tentatively TRBD1 (5 bases). V shed 1 base and J shed 4 bases, with 16 bases lying between them. The germline V gene encodes CDR1 SGHAT and CDR2 FQNNGV. There are 16 residues in the CDR3. CDR3 region: CASSLVFQGLGETQYF. In DNA form, the CDR3 reads TGTGCCAGCAGCTTAGTCTTCCAGGGTTTGGGAGAGACCCAGTACTTC.

This clonotype was counted only a few times. The chain combines TRBV20-1 with TRBJ2-4, with D possibly TRBD2 on 6 matching bases. Per germline, CDR1 DFQATT and CDR2 SNEGSKA (reference sequence). There are 18 residues in the CDR3. The V end was cut by 0 bases, the J end by 3 bases, with 21 bases between. The CDR3 region is CSARDPRSGFSGKNIQYF. DNA of the CDR3: TGCAGTGCTAGAGATCCCCGCTCCGGCTTTAGCGGCAAAAACATTCAGTACTTC.

This clonotype was counted a few times. J is TRBJ2-3 and V is TRBV12-3 or TRBV12-4, with 9 bases aligning to TRBD2. This CDR3 is 15 amino acids long. V gave up 5 bases and J gave up 2 bases; unmatched junction bases: 5. CDR3 protein: CASSLSGSATDTQYF. In nucleotides, the CDR3 is TGTGCCAGCAGTCTTAGCGGGAGTGCCACAGATACGCAGTATTTT.